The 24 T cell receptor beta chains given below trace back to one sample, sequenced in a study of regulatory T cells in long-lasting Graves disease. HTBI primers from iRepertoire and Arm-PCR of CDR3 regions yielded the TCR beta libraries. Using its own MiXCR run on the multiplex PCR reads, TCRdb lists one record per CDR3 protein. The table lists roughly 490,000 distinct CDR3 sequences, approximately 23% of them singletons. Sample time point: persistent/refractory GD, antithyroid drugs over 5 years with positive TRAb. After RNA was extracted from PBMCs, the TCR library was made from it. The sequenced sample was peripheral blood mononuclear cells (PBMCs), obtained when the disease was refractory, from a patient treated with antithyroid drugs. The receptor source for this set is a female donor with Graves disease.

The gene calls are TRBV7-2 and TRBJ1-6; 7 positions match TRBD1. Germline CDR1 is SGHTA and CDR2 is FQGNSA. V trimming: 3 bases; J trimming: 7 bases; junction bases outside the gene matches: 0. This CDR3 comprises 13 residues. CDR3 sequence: CASSLGQNSPLHF. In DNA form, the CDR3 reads TGTGCCAGCAGCTTGGGACAGAATTCACCCCTCCACTTT.

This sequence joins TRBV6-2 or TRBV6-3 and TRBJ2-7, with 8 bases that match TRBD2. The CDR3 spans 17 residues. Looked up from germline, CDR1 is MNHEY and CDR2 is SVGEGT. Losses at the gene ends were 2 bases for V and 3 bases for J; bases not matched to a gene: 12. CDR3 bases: TGTGCCAGCAGTTACGACGGGAGGGCTAATAGGCGCTACGAGCAGTACTTC. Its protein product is CASSYDGRANRRYEQYF.

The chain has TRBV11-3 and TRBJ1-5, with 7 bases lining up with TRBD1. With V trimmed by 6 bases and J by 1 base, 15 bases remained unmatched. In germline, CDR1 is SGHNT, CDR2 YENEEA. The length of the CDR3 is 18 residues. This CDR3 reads CASSYSRDRACSNQPQHF. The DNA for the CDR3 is TGTGCCAGCAGTTATTCCCGAGACAGGGCGTGCAGCAATCAGCCCCAGCATTTT.

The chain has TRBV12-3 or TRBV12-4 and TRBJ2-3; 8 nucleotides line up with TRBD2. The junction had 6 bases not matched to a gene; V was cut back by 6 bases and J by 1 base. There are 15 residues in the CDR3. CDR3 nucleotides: TGTGCCAGCAGGAAAGTAGCGGGGCGCACAGATACGCAGTATTTT. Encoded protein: CASRKVAGRTDTQYF.

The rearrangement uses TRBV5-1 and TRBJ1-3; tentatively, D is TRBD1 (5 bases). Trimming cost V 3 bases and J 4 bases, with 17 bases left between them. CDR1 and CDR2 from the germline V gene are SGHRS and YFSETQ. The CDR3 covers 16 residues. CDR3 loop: CASSYVGTAYGNTIYF. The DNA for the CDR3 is TGCGCCAGCAGCTATGTAGGGACGGCCTACGGAAACACCATATATTTT.

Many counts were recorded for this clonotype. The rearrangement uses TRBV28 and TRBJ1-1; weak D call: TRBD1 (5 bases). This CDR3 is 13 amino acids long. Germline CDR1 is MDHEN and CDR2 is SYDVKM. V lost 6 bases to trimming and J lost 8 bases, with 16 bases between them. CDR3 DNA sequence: TGTGCCAGCAGCAATTCCGGGACTGGGGAAGCTTTCTTT. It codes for CASSNSGTGEAFF.

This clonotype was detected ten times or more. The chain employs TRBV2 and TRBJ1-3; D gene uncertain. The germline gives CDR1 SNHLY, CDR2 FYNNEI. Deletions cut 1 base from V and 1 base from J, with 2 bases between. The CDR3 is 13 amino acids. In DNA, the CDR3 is TGTGCCAGCAGTGAAGAATCTGGAAACACCATATATTTT. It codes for CASSEESGNTIYF.

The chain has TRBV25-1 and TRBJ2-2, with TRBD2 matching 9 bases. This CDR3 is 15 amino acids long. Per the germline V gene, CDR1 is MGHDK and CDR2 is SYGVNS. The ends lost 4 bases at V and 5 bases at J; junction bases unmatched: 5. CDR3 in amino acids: CASSAPGLATGELFF. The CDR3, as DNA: TGTGCCAGCAGTGCACCGGGACTAGCAACCGGGGAGCTGTTTTTT. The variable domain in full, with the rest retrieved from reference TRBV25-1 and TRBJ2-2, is EADIYQTPRYLVIGTGKKITLECSQTMGHDKMYWYQQDPGMELHLIHYSYGVNSTEKGDLSSESTVSRIRTEHFPLTLESARPSHTSQYLCASSAPGLATGELFFGEGSRLTVL.

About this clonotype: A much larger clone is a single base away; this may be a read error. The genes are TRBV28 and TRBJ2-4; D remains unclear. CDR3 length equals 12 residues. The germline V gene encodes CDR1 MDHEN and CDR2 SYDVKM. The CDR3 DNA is TGTGCCAGCAGTTTATGGACCGATCGCCACACCTTC. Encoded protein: CASSLWTDRHTF.

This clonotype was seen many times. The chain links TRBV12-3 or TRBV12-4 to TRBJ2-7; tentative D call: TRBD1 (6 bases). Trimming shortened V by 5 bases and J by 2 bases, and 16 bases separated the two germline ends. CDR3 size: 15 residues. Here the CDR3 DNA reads TGTGCCAGCAGTCCAGACGGACAGCGCGCCTACGAGCAGTACTTC. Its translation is CASSPDGQRAYEQYF.

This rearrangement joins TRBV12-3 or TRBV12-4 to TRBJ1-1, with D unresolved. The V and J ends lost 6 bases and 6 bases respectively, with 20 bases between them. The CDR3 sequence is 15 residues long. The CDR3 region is CASSPASLLGAEAFF. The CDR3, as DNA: TGTGCCAGCAGCCCAGCCTCGTTACTGGGCGCTGAAGCTTTCTTT.

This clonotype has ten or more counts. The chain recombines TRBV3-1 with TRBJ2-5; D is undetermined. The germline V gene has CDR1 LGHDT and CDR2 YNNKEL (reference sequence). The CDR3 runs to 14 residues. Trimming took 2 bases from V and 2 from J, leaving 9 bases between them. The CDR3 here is CASSQLITQETQYF. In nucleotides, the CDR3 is TGTGCCAGCAGCCAATTGATCACTCAAGAGACCCAGTACTTC.

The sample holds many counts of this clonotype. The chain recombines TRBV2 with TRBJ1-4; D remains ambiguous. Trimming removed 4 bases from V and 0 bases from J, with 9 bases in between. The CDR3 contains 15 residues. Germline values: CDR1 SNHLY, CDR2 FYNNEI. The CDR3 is CASSVGRATNEKLFF. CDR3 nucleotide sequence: TGTGCCAGCAGTGTAGGGCGAGCAACTAATGAAAAACTGTTTTTT. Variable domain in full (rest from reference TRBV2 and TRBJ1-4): EPEVTQTPSHQVTQMGQEVILRCVPISNHLYFYWYRQILGQKVEFLVSFYNNEISEKSEIFDDQFSVERPDGSNFTLKIRSTKLEDSAMYFCASSVGRATNEKLFFGSGTQLSVL.

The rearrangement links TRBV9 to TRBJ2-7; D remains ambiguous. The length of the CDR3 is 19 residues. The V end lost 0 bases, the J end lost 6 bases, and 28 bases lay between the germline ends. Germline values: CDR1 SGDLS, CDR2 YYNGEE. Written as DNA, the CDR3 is TGTGCCAGCAGCGTAGAGGGCAGACGATTCATCCCGATCCCCGCCGAGCAGTACTTC. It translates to CASSVEGRRFIPIPAEQYF.

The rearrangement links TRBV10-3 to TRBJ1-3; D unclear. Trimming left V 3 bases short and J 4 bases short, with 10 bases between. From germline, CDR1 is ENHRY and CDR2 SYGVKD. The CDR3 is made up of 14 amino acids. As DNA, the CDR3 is TGTGCCATCAGTGACCGAGTAGGGGGAAACACCATATATTTT. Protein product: CAISDRVGGNTIYF.

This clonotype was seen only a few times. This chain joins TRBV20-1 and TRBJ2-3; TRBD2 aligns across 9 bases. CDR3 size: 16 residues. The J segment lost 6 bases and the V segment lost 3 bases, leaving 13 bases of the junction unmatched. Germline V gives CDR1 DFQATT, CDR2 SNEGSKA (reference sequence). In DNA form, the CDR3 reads TGCAGTGCTAGTGGGGGGTGGCTAGCGGGGTCGGATACGCAGTATTTT. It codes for CSASGGWLAGSDTQYF.

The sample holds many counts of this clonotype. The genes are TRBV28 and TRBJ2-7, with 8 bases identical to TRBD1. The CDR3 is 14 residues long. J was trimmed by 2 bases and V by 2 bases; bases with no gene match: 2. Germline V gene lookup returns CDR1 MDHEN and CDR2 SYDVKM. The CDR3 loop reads CASSLPDRAYEQYF. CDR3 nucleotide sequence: TGTGCCAGCAGTTTACCGGACAGGGCCTACGAGCAGTACTTC.

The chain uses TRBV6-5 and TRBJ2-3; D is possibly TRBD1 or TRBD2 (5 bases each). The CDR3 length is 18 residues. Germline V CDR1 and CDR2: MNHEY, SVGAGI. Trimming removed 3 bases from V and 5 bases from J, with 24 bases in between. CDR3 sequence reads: CASSYFLSVRGSLDTQYF. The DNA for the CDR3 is TGTGCCAGCAGTTATTTCTTATCGGTGAGGGGATCGCTAGATACGCAGTATTTT.

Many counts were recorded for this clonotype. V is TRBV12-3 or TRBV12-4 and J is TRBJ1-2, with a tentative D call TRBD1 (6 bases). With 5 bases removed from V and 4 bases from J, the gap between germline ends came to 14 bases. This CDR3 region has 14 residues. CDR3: CASSLTGWVYGYTF. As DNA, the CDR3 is TGTGCCAGCAGTCTAACAGGGTGGGTCTATGGCTACACCTTC.

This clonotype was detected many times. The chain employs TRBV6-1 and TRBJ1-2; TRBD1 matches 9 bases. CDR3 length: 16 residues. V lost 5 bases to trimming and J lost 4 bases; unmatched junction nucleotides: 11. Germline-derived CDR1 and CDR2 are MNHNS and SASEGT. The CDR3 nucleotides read TGTGCCAGCAGTAAAGGGACAGGGTCGTCGGTCTATGGCTACACCTTC. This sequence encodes CASSKGTGSSVYGYTF.

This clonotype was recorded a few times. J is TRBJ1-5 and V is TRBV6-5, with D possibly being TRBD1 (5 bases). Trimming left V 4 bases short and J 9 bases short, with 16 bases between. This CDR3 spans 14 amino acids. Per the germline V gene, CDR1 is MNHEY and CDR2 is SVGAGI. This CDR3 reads CASSLQVDRGPQHF. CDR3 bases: TGTGCCAGCAGTTTACAGGTTGACCGGGGGCCCCAGCATTTT.

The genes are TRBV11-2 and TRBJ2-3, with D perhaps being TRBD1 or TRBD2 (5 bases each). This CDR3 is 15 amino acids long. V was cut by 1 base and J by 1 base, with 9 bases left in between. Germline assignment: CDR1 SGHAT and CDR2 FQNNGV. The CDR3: CASSLVRGRTDTQYF. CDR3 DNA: TGTGCCAGCAGCTTAGTTCGGGGACGCACAGATACGCAGTATTTT. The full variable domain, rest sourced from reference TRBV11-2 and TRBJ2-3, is EAGVAQSPRYKIIEKRQSVAFWCNPISGHATLYWYQQILGQGPKLLIQFQNNGVVDDSQLPKDRFSAERLKGVDSTLKIQPAKLEDSAVYLCASSLVRGRTDTQYFGPGTRLTVL.

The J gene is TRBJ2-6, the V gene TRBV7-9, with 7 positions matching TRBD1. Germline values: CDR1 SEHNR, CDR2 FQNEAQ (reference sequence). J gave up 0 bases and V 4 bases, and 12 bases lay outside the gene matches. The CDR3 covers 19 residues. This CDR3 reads CASSYLRFGTVSGANVLTF. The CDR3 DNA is TGTGCCAGCAGCTATTTACGTTTTGGGACAGTCTCTGGGGCCAACGTCCTGACTTTC.

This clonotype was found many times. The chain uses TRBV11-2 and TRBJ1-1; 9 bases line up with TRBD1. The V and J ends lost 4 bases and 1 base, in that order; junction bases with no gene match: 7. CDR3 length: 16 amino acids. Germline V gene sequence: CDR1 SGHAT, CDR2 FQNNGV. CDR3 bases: TGTGCCAGCAGCTCAATACAGGGGGCGCCGAACACTGAAGCTTTCTTT. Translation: CASSSIQGAPNTEAFF.